This T cell receptor beta chain was sequenced during a study of T cell changes during pregnancy in multiple sclerosis. TCRdb keeps only in-frame clones here, not all; method: immunoSEQ multiplex PCR. This repertoire shows about 53,000 clones, around 90% found once; its top ten account for 5.1%. The CDR3 extends over 15 amino acids. Trimming at V came to 6 bases and at J to 1 base, leaving 7 bases not matched to a gene. CDR1 and CDR2 from the germline V gene are MNHEY and SMNVEV (reference sequence). Sequenced material: peripheral blood, taken after pregnancy. This TCR was sampled from a female donor in good health, enrolled as a control in a pregnancy study. The chain is built from TRBV27 and TRBJ1-1, with 8 positions matching TRBD1. The CDR3 region has the DNA TGTGCCAGCAGCGAGACCGGGACAGGGAACACTGAAGCTTTCTTT. It yields the protein CASSETGTGNTEAFF.